This entry describes one T cell receptor beta chain. This sample was taken from a study of T-cell memory formation after mild COVID-19. TCRdb recomputed calls from the 5' RACE reads with MiXCR, one row per CDR3 protein. The sample carries just under 350,000 distinct CDR3 sequences, over 10% recorded once. CDR3 size: 18 residues. Germline V gives CDR1 MGHRA, CDR2 YSYEKL. V shed 1 base and J 5 bases; nucleotides not matched to a gene: 14. The J gene is TRBJ2-5, the V gene TRBV4-1, with 9 positions matching TRBD1. Sequenced material: PBMCs or a T cell subset sorted from them (not recorded which). The clonotype originates from a man aged 18 to 29 who had mild COVID-19 (a few samples of this study predate the infection). Cell type and time point are not known. CDR3 in amino acids: CASSQVPGGTGREETQYF. As DNA, the CDR3 is TGCGCCAGCAGCCAAGTCCCCGGCGGGACAGGGCGCGAGGAGACCCAGTACTTC.